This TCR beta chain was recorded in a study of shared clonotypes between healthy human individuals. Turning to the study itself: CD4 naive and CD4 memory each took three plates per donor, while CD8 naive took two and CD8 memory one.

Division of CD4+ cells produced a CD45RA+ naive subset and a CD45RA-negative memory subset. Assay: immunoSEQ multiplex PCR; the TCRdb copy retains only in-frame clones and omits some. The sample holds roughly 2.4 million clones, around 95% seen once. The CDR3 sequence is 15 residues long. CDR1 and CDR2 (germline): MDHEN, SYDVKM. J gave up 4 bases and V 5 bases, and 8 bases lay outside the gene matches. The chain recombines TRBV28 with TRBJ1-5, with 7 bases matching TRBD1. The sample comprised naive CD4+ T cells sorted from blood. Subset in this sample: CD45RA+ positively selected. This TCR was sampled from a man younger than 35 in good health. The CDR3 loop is CASSPGDSKNQPQHF. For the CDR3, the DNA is TGTGCCAGCAGTCCGGGGGACAGTAAAAATCAGCCCCAGCATTTT.